Sequencing of this TCR beta chain was carried out in a study of spatial heterogeneity in lung cancer (dated by TCRdb to between 2018 and 2021). In terms of the full investigation: Beta-chain transcripts were consistently detected in greater numbers than alpha-chain transcripts, which likely reflected higher beta-chain transcript abundance. In non-small cell lung cancer, the study quantitatively compared TCR alpha and beta repertoires across several tumor regions, matched nontumor lung, and blood. Both alpha and beta chains were TCR-sequenced in around 220 tumor regions, 64 matched nontumor lung samples and some 50 PBMC samples obtained at surgery. TCR repertoire features were related to nonsynonymous mutation counts determined by whole-exome sequencing of tumor tissue. In the raw uncorrected reads, each unique combination of TCR and UMI appeared more than ten times on average.

Libraries came from 5' RACE. Data came from a NextSeq 500. To allow correction of PCR and sequencing errors, the TCR library protocol tagged every TCR cDNA molecule with a unique molecular identifier. Under the source paper's analysis protocol: Decombinator tools were used for TCR identification, UMI-based error correction and CDR3 extraction. TCRs above a frequency of 2 per 1,000, corresponding to the top 1% of the tumor frequency distribution, were defined as expanded. Rényi diversity was computed with the R vegan package after subsampling each repertoire 100 times to 5,000 TCRs. To build CDR3 similarity networks, amino acid triplet string-kernel similarity was used, and CDR3s were connected when their pairwise similarity was above 0.82. TCRdb reworked the public reads: Q25 trimming with fastp, MiXCR clone assembly, productive beta chains retained. Each record represents a unique CDR3 protein, reported with the most common genes and DNA among its rows. The V and J calls, along with clone size, are taken from TCRdb and not from the paper's own processing. This sample holds over 45,000 distinct CDR3 sequences; over 4.5% were observed only once. Over 8.5% of the sample rests with the top ten.

This clonotype was seen repeatedly, ten times or more. Its antigen is currently not known. One base away there is no much larger clone; base qualities are not given. Results the study describes overall, beyond this receptor: Ubiquitous expanded tumor TCRs were detected in blood more often at tumor resection than at routine follow-up. Additional single-cell paired TCR alpha and beta sequencing was considered necessary to confirm, at a functional level, the hypothesis that regional TCRs recognize regional mutations.

The sample's time point label is to be understood as: sample taken at primary tumor resection. Samples were obtained from over 70 patients with early-stage, untreated non-small cell lung cancer from the lung TRACERx cohort. For TCR sequencing, whole RNA was extracted from tumor and nontumor lung tissue, or from cryopreserved PBMC samples, and no cell sorting was done. Only patients with enough RNA available from two or more tumor regions were chosen for TCR sequencing. The sample in question was PBMCs, obtained at surgery. This TCR was sampled from a male donor with early-stage non-small cell lung cancer.

The CDR3 region reads CASSVPGQIPSGANVLTF. The base sequence is TGTGCCAGTAGTGTTCCGGGACAGATCCCCTCTGGGGCCAACGTCCTGACTTTC. The rearrangement combines TRBV19 with TRBJ2-6, and TRBD1 aligns with 7 junction nucleotides. The CDR3 sequence holds 18 residues, the cysteine and phenylalanine included. Left in the record is the CDR3 DNA by itself, 54 bases read in frame from the first base. Trimming removed 5 bases from V and 0 bases from J; the gene matches leave 10 bases unexplained. The germline V gene (reference sequence) specifies LNHDA as CDR1 and SQIVND as CDR2.